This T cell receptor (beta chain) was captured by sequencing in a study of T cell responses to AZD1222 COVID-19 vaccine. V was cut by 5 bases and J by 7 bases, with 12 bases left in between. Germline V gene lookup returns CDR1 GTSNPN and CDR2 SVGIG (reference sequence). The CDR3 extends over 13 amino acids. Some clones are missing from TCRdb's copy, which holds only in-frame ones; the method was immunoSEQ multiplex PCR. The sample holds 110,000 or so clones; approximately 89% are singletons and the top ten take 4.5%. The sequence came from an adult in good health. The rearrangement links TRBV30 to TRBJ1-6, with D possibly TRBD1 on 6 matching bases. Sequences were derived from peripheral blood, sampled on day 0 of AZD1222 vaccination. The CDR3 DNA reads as TGTGCCTGGGGCACAGGGTTAAATTCACCCCTCCACTTT. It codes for CAWGTGLNSPLHF.